This T cell receptor (beta chain) emerged from a study of T-cell memory formation after mild COVID-19. TCRdb analysed the 5' RACE reads with MiXCR anew, one entry per CDR3 protein. The sample lists around 400,000 distinct CDR3 sequences, about 24% occurring once. The germline CDR1 and CDR2 sequences are MGHRA and YSYEKL. The CDR3 is 15 residues long. V lost 1 base and J lost 6, with 14 bases in between. The TCR comes from an adult woman who had mild COVID-19 (a few samples of this study predate the infection). Cell type and time point are not known. The chain has TRBV4-1 and TRBJ2-3; D ambiguous. The sequenced material came from PBMCs or a T cell subset sorted from them (not recorded which). The CDR3 DNA is TGCGCCAGCAGCCAAGTCGAGAGCAGATCCGATACGCAGTATTTT. Residues: CASSQVESRSDTQYF.